What follows are 20 T cell receptor beta chains derived from one specimen sequenced in a study of T cells in Graves' hyperthyroidism and ophthalmopathy. It was RNA transcripts that yielded the amplified TCR beta CDR3 regions. An initial round of RT-PCR targeting the TCR CDR3 relied on the HTBI primer set. TCRdb processed the multiplex PCR reads anew with MiXCR; each CDR3 protein has one entry. The sample has some 350,000 distinct CDR3 sequences, 15% to 19% seen once. Sequencing used blood. These receptors all come from a young woman with Graves' hyperthyroidism that later progressed to Graves' ophthalmopathy.

The chain combines TRBV7-6 with TRBJ2-5; perhaps TRBD2 as D (5 bases). The length of the CDR3 is 15 residues. Germline CDR1 SGHVS, CDR2 FNYEAQ. Trimming pared 3 bases from V and 2 bases from J, leaving 13 bases between. CDR3 nucleotides: TGTGCCAGCAGCTTCAAACCGGGGTATCAAGAGACCCAGTACTTC. The encoded protein is CASSFKPGYQETQYF.

This clonotype was recorded at least ten times. The rearrangement links TRBV20-1 to TRBJ2-7; possibly TRBD2 for D (5 bases). This CDR3 has 10 amino acids. Trimming removed 3 bases at V and 6 bases at J, with 6 bases between. Germline CDR1 and CDR2: DFQATT and SNEGSKA (reference sequence). The CDR3 sequence: CSASRGEQYF. CDR3 in DNA: TGCAGTGCTAGTCGGGGCGAGCAGTACTTC.

Concerning this clonotype: This sequence may be a read error, since a much larger clone differs from it by one base. This chain links TRBV30 with TRBJ2-7; the match to TRBD1 covers 7 bases. Germline CDR1 and CDR2: GTSNPN and SVGIG (reference sequence). J gave up 3 bases and V 6 bases, and 2 bases lay outside the gene matches. This CDR3 has 11 residues. The CDR3 protein is CACGTVYEQYF. CDR3 DNA: TGTGCCTGCGGGACAGTCTACGAGCAGTACTTC.

This clonotype was observed a few times. V is TRBV24-1 and J is TRBJ2-1; D unclear. The germline V gene encodes CDR1 KGHDR and CDR2 SFDVKD. V shed 7 bases and J shed 6 bases, with 12 bases lying between them. There are 13 residues in the CDR3. The CDR3 DNA is TGTGCCACCAGCACGTTTCACCGCAATGAGCAGTTCTTC. It codes for CATSTFHRNEQFF.

This chain uses TRBV20-1 with TRBJ2-7; 8 nucleotides agree with TRBD2. This CDR3 contains 14 residues. The V and J ends lost 6 bases and 2 bases, in that order; junction bases with no gene match: 9. Germline V CDR1 and CDR2: DFQATT, SNEGSKA (reference sequence). CDR3 residues: CSALSGMWAYEQYF. The CDR3 DNA follows: TGCAGTGCCCTTAGCGGGATGTGGGCCTACGAGCAGTACTTC.

This clonotype has at least ten counts. The chain couples TRBV28 to TRBJ2-7, with TRBD2 as a possible D gene (5 bases). CDR1 is MDHEN, CDR2 SYDVKM, per germline. Trimming took 3 bases from V and 9 from J, leaving 24 bases between them. The CDR3 is 16 amino acids. For the CDR3, the DNA is TGTGCCAGCAGTTTGCGGGCTAATTGGTTCGATTTGGGGCAGTACTTC. It specifies CASSLRANWFDLGQYF.

This clonotype was counted many times. The chain recombines TRBV7-9 with TRBJ2-3, with D tentatively TRBD2 (6 bases). This CDR3 is 15 amino acids long. The V gene lost 4 bases and the J gene lost 0 bases, with 11 bases spanning the gap. CDR1 and CDR2 (germline): SEHNR, FQNEAQ (reference sequence). This CDR3 reads CASSSQRVSTDTQYF. CDR3 nucleotides: TGTGCCAGCAGCTCTCAGCGGGTGAGCACAGATACGCAGTATTTT.

This clonotype was observed a few times. This chain joins TRBV15 and TRBJ2-1; TRBD2 matches 11 bases. V was clipped by 0 bases and J by 5 bases; unmatched bases: 3. The CDR3 contains 16 residues. CDR1 and CDR2 from the germline V gene are LNHNV and YYDKDF (reference sequence). This chain's CDR3 is CATSRDGGLADNEQFF. In nucleotides, the CDR3 is TGTGCCACCAGCAGAGATGGGGGACTAGCGGACAATGAGCAGTTCTTC.

CDR3 sequence: CASSRDRALYNSPLHF. CDR3 sequence (DNA): TGTGCCAGCAGCCGAGACCGGGCCCTATATAATTCACCCCTCCACTTT. The chain employs TRBV7-2 and TRBJ1-6; D gene ambiguous. Germline values: CDR1 SGHTA, CDR2 FQGNSA. V gave up 5 bases and J gave up 4 bases, with 15 bases separating them. CDR3 length: 16 amino acids.

In the case of this clonotype: One end of the junction is discordant with germline, which a read error may explain. The gene calls are TRBV2 and TRBJ1-1; D remains ambiguous. The CDR3 covers 14 residues. Germline lookup yields CDR1 SNHLY and CDR2 FYNNEI. The CDR3 nucleotides are TGTACCAGCAGAGATCAGAATTTGAGCACTGAAGCTTTCTTT. Translated, it gives CTSRDQNLSTEAFF. Full variable domain (missing parts from reference TRBV2 and TRBJ1-1): EPEVTQTPSHQVTQMGQEVILRCVPISNHLYFYWYRQILGQKVEFLVSFYNNEISEKSEIFDDQFSVERPDGSNFTLKIRSTKLEDSAMYFCTSRDQNLSTEAFFGQGTRLTVV.

This clonotype occurred many times. The rearrangement joins TRBV18 to TRBJ1-1; unclear D gene. The CDR3 sequence is 15 residues long. Germline assignment: CDR1 KGHSH and CDR2 LQKENI. V lost 2 bases, J lost 6 bases, and 16 bases lay in between. The CDR3 region is CASSPSGWQSSEAFF. The CDR3 DNA reads as TGTGCCAGCTCACCAAGTGGCTGGCAATCCTCTGAAGCTTTCTTT.

This clonotype was recorded at least ten times. The rearrangement uses TRBV5-6 and TRBJ2-2, with 12 bases that match TRBD1. This CDR3 has 16 residues. Germline lookup yields CDR1 SGHDT and CDR2 YYEEEE. V lost 0 bases and J lost 6; bases outside the gene matches: 3. DNA of the CDR3: TGTGCCAGCAGCTTGGTGGGACAGGGGGCCGCCGGGGAGCTGTTTTTT. It encodes CASSLVGQGAAGELFF.

This clonotype showed up many times. DNA for the CDR3: TGTGCCAGCAGCTTAAGGACTAGCGGGAGGGCCGGGGAGCTGTTTTTT. Encoded protein: CASSLRTSGRAGELFF. V gene TRBV13 combines with J gene TRBJ2-2; 15 nucleotides align to TRBD2. CDR1 PRHDT and CDR2 FYEKMQ come from the germline V gene (reference sequence). This CDR3 is built from 16 residues. J gave up 6 bases and V 2 bases, and 1 base lay outside the gene matches. The full variable domain, completed using reference TRBV13 and TRBJ2-2, is AAGVIQSPRHLIKEKRETATLKCYPIPRHDTVYWYQQGPGQDPQFLISFYEKMQSDKGSIPDRFSAQQFSDYHSELNMSSLELGDSALYFCASSLRTSGRAGELFFGEGSRLTVL.

This clonotype was observed a few times. This may be a read error, as it is one base from a much larger clone. The V and J genes are TRBV13 and TRBJ2-7, with D perhaps assigned TRBD1 or TRBD2 (5 bases each). This CDR3 is 13 amino acids long. Germline lookup yields CDR1 PRHDT and CDR2 FYEKMQ (reference sequence). CDR3: CASSFGTDTELYF. In DNA, the CDR3 is TGCGCCAGCAGCTTCGGGACCGACACCGAGCTGTACTTC.

This clonotype showed up just a few times. The rearrangement uses TRBV4-2 and TRBJ2-3; TRBD2 aligns across 7 bases. V was pared by 2 bases and J by 1 base, with 6 bases of the junction left unmatched. The CDR3 is 16 amino acids. The V gene's germline CDR1 is LGHNA and CDR2 YNFKEQ. CDR3 coding DNA: TGTGCCAGCAGCCAAAGGGGAGGGGCGGGCACAGATACGCAGTATTTT. Protein: CASSQRGGAGTDTQYF.

This clonotype has ten or more counts. This chain joins TRBV29-1 and TRBJ2-1, with D hard to call. Germline CDR1 is SQVTM and CDR2 is ANQGSEA. V was trimmed by 3 bases and J by 5 bases, leaving 8 bases between them. This CDR3 is built from 12 residues. CDR3 region: CSVEEAHNEQFF. The CDR3 DNA reads as TGCAGCGTTGAGGAAGCCCACAATGAGCAGTTCTTC.

This clonotype was seen at least ten times. V is TRBV20-1 and J is TRBJ2-3; 13 bases line up with TRBD2. This CDR3 has 14 residues. In germline, CDR1 is DFQATT, CDR2 SNEGSKA (reference sequence). Trimming removed 4 bases from V and 4 bases from J; junction bases left unmatched: 2. The CDR3 DNA reads TGCAGTGCTACCACTAGCGGGAGGGCAGATACGCAGTATTTT. Translating it yields CSATTSGRADTQYF.

This clonotype was seen ten or more times. The chain links TRBV5-6 to TRBJ1-2; TRBD1 matches at 7 bases. Germline CDR1 is SGHDT and CDR2 is YYEEEE. The CDR3 spans 13 residues. After removal of 4 bases from V and 2 bases from J, the junction contained 2 bases not matched to a gene. CDR3 loop: CASSPGQNYGYTF. In nucleotides, the CDR3 is TGTGCCAGCAGCCCGGGACAGAACTATGGCTACACCTTC. The full variable domain, rest sourced from reference TRBV5-6 and TRBJ1-2, is DAGVTQSPTHLIKTRGQQVTLRCSPKSGHDTVSWYQQALGQGPQFIFQYYEEEERQRGNFPDRFSGHQFPNYSSELNVNALLLGDSALYLCASSPGQNYGYTFGSGTRLTVV.

This clonotype has more than one count but fewer than ten. The chain employs TRBV7-9 and TRBJ2-5; TRBD1 is a possible D gene (5 bases). V shed 1 base and J shed 5 bases, with 11 bases lying between them. The CDR3 totals 14 residues. CDR1 and CDR2 from the germline V gene are SEHNR and FQNEAQ (reference sequence). CDR3: CASSLGQPRETQYF. For the CDR3, the DNA is TGTGCCAGCAGCTTAGGACAGCCGAGGGAGACCCAGTACTTC.

This clonotype was seen repeatedly, ten times or more. The chain links TRBV7-9 to TRBJ2-7, with TRBD1 identical over 7 bases. The CDR3 runs to 13 residues. Germline lookup yields CDR1 SEHNR and CDR2 FQNEAQ (reference sequence). After removal of 4 bases from V and 3 bases from J, the junction contained 3 bases not matched to a gene. CDR3 DNA: TGTGCCAGCAGCTCCGGGACAGACTACGAGCAGTACTTC. Protein product: CASSSGTDYEQYF.